Presented here are 13 T cell receptor beta chains from one specimen sequenced in a study of low-dose radiotherapy and immunotherapy resistance in tumors. Alpha and beta chains were covered, as first-strand cDNA relied on TRAV- and TRBV-specific primers. For amplifying TCRs, the PCR ran for around 20 cycles with Phusion, which was used together with a constant-region primer and the adapter on the V primers. TCRdb fed the reads into MiXCR, producing one record per CDR3 protein. The data contain about 64,000 distinct CDR3 sequences, approximately 25% of them seen just once; the ten biggest clones take up around 6.7%. Time point specified: before trial treatment. Source: PBMCs, taken before treatment. Receptor source: a male donor with rectosigmoid adenocarcinoma.

In its sample, this clonotype was seen many times. This sequence joins TRBV15 and TRBJ2-3; 10 bases agree with TRBD2. Germline CDR1 and CDR2: LNHNV and YYDKDF (reference sequence). CDR3 length: 14 amino acids. The V segment lost 10 bases and the J segment 3 bases; nucleotides outside the gene matches: 7. The CDR3 nucleotides are TGTGCCAGTTCTAGCGGGAGCCCTACAGATACGCAGTATTTT. This gives the protein CASSSGSPTDTQYF.

This clonotype has a handful of counts. This CDR3 reads CASSQDRAIFATNEKLFF. As DNA, the CDR3 is TGCGCCAGCAGCCAAGATAGGGCCATATTTGCAACTAATGAAAAACTGTTTTTT. The chain recombines TRBV4-3 with TRBJ1-4; D is uncertain. Trimming stripped 0 bases from V and 0 bases from J, with 14 bases between. The CDR3 runs 18 residues. Germline values: CDR1 LGHNA, CDR2 YSLEER.

This clonotype was seen only a few times. A far larger clone is just one base off, so this is likely a read error. The chain is built from TRBV4-2 and TRBJ2-7; TRBD2 matches at 7 bases. Trimming took 4 bases from V and 7 from J; bases not matched to a gene: 13. The germline V gene encodes CDR1 LGHNA and CDR2 YNFKEQ. The CDR3 covers 15 residues. The CDR3 spells CASSPGLAGVDEQYF. CDR3 in DNA: TGTGCCAGCAGCCCAGGGCTCGCGGGAGTTGATGAGCAGTACTTC.

This clonotype was found many times. The rearrangement links TRBV7-2 to TRBJ2-5, with D hard to call. The CDR3 has 13 amino acids. Germline V gives CDR1 SGHTA, CDR2 FQGNSA. V was clipped by 6 bases and J by 5 bases, with 13 bases between them. CDR3 sequence (DNA): TGTGCCAGCAGTTTTGCTGGGCGGGAGACCCAGTACTTC. Encoded protein: CASSFAGRETQYF.

This clonotype came up many times. This chain connects TRBV29-1 to TRBJ2-7, with TRBD1 matching over 9 bases. Germline CDR1 reads SQVTM; CDR2 reads ANQGSEA. V shed 6 bases and J 2 bases; nucleotides not matched to a gene: 5. CDR3 length: 13 amino acids. CDR3 residues: CSVGDREPYEQYF. CDR3 nucleotide sequence: TGCAGCGTGGGGGACAGGGAGCCCTACGAGCAGTACTTC.

This clonotype has ten or more counts. J is TRBJ2-5 and V is TRBV13; D not certain. Per the germline V gene, CDR1 is PRHDT and CDR2 is FYEKMQ (reference sequence). CDR3 size: 14 residues. V was shortened by 5 bases and J by 5 bases, with 15 bases between the two germline ends. For the CDR3, the DNA is TGTGCCAGCAGCCTTCCTAATGAAGAGGAGACCCAGTACTTC. Its translation is CASSLPNEEETQYF. Combining the CDR3 with reference TRBV13 and TRBJ2-5 gives the whole variable domain AAGVIQSPRHLIKEKRETATLKCYPIPRHDTVYWYQQGPGQDPQFLISFYEKMQSDKGSIPDRFSAQQFSDYHSELNMSSLELGDSALYFCASSLPNEEETQYFGPGTRLLVL.

The rearrangement joins TRBV6-4 to TRBJ1-6; a possible D gene is TRBD1 (5 bases). CDR1 is MRHNA and CDR2 is SNTAGT in the germline V gene. This CDR3 has 19 residues. The V gene lost 4 bases and the J gene lost 5 bases, with 24 bases spanning the gap. The CDR3 here is CASSATPDTTRIHNSPLHF. The CDR3 DNA reads as TGTGCCAGCAGTGCCACCCCGGACACGACTCGTATCCATAATTCACCCCTCCACTTT.

The chain carries TRBV13 and TRBJ1-6; TRBD1 aligns across 9 bases. Per germline, CDR1 PRHDT and CDR2 FYEKMQ (reference sequence). This CDR3 comprises 14 residues. The V gene end was trimmed by 6 bases and the J gene end by 10 bases; junction bases not matched to a gene: 7. The CDR3: CASSSQGANSPLHF. CDR3 bases: TGTGCCAGCAGTTCACAGGGGGCAAACTCACCCCTCCACTTT. The whole variable domain, remainder taken from reference TRBV13 and TRBJ1-6, is AAGVIQSPRHLIKEKRETATLKCYPIPRHDTVYWYQQGPGQDPQFLISFYEKMQSDKGSIPDRFSAQQFSDYHSELNMSSLELGDSALYFCASSSQGANSPLHFGNGTRLTVT.

On this clonotype itself: A read error is the likely source, as a far larger clone sits one nucleotide away. J is TRBJ2-7 and V is TRBV28, with D possibly being TRBD1 or TRBD2 (6 bases each). Trimming shortened V by 5 bases and J by 6 bases, and 17 bases separated the two germline ends. This CDR3 spans 14 amino acids. Germline V lookup: CDR1 MDHEN, CDR2 SYDVKM. Here the CDR3 reads CASSRSGAQPEQYF. CDR3 bases: TGTGCCAGCAGTCGATCGGGGGCCCAACCCGAGCAGTACTTC. Full variable domain (rest looked up from reference TRBV28 and TRBJ2-7): DVKVTQSSRYLVKRTGEKVFLECVQDMDHENMFWYRQDPGLGLRLIYFSYDVKMKEKGDIPEGYSVSREKKERFSLILESASTNQTSMYLCASSRSGAQPEQYFGPGTRLTVT.

This CDR3 is CSVRDSDTDTQYF. CDR3 bases: TGCAGCGTTCGGGACAGCGACACAGATACGCAGTATTTT. The V gene is TRBV29-1, the J gene TRBJ2-3; 7 positions agree with TRBD1. Germline V CDR1 and CDR2: SQVTM, ANQGSEA. With V trimmed by 5 bases and J by 2 bases, 4 bases remained unmatched. This CDR3 has 13 residues.

This clonotype was counted a single time. The chain links TRBV5-1 to TRBJ2-7; 7 nucleotides align to TRBD1. Germline CDR1 reads SGHRS; CDR2 reads YFSETQ. This CDR3 contains 15 residues. V dropped 4 bases and J dropped 0; count of bases not matched to a gene: 7. This CDR3 is CASSPRGTVSYEQYF. The CDR3 bases are TGCGCCAGCAGCCCCCGAGGGACAGTCTCCTACGAGCAGTACTTC.

This clonotype was picked up many times. The chain joins TRBV28 to TRBJ1-5, with D unclear. CDR1 and CDR2 from the germline V gene are MDHEN and SYDVKM. CDR3 length: 12 residues. Deletions cut 10 bases from V and 2 bases from J, with 9 bases between. The CDR3 DNA sequence: TGTGCCATAAACCAGGGCAATCAGCCCCAGCATTTT. It encodes CAINQGNQPQHF.

Turning to this clonotype: This likely stems from a read error, as it lies one base from a far larger clone. V usage is TRBV6-1 and J usage is TRBJ2-1; 12 positions agree with TRBD2. The junction had 6 bases not matched to a gene; V was cut back by 5 bases and J by 10 bases. The CDR3 is 14 amino acids. Germline V gives CDR1 MNHNS, CDR2 SASEGT. Here the CDR3 reads CASSSSGGAYEQFF. The CDR3 nucleotides read TGTGCCAGCAGTTCTAGCGGGGGGGCCTACGAGCAGTTCTTC.